These 20 T cell receptor beta chains were all obtained from the same sample, sequenced in a study of T cell responses to AZD1222 COVID-19 vaccine. Method: immunoSEQ multiplex PCR; TCRdb's copy keeps in-frame clones and lacks some. Of over 150,000 clones in the sample, 75% to 95% were seen once. The sequencing here drew on peripheral blood, taken on day 0 of AZD1222 vaccination. The receptors originated from an adult in good health.

This chain joins TRBV6-5 and TRBJ2-7, with D perhaps TRBD1 (6 bases). The CDR3 sequence is 14 residues long. Trimming took off 6 bases at V and 1 base at J, with 13 bases between the two ends. The germline V gene has CDR1 MNHEY and CDR2 SVGAGI. CDR3 DNA: TGTGCCAGCAGACAGGGAAAATCTTCCTACGAGCAGTACTTC. It encodes CASRQGKSSYEQYF.

This chain links TRBV3-1 (or the pseudogene TRBV3-2) with TRBJ2-7; 12 nucleotides agree with TRBD1. The germline gives CDR1 LGHDT, CDR2 YNNKEL (reference sequence). This CDR3 region has 16 residues. Trimming took 3 bases from V and 3 from J; bases not matched to a gene: 6. CDR3 coding DNA: TGTGCCAGCAGCCACCAGGGACAGGGGGCCCTCTACGAGCAGTACTTC. Protein: CASSHQGQGALYEQYF.

The chain recombines TRBV9 with TRBJ2-1; D possibly corresponds to TRBD2 (5 bases). The germline V gene encodes CDR1 SGDLS and CDR2 YYNGEE. V lost 3 bases and J 7 bases, leaving 17 bases between the germline ends. This CDR3 comprises 15 residues. The CDR3 protein is CASSERPPLDNEQFF. Written as DNA, the CDR3 is TGTGCCAGCAGCGAGCGGCCTCCCCTGGATAATGAGCAGTTCTTC. Using reference TRBV9 and TRBJ2-1 for the parts outside the CDR3, the full variable domain is DSGVTQTPKHLITATGQRVTLRCSPRSGDLSVYWYQQSLDQGLQFLIQYYNGEERAKGNILERFSAQQFPDLHSELNLSSLELGDSALYFCASSERPPLDNEQFFGPGTRLTVL.

The chain is built from TRBV5-6 and TRBJ2-7; D is perhaps TRBD1 or TRBD2 (6 bases each). The CDR3 sequence is 13 residues long. CDR1 is SGHDT, CDR2 YYEEEE, per germline. V was shortened by 0 bases and J by 11 bases, with 15 bases between the two germline ends. CDR3 nucleotide sequence: TGTGCCAGCAGCTTGGCGGGGGCAGGGAATGAGTACTTC. It specifies CASSLAGAGNEYF.

This chain joins TRBV5-1 and TRBJ1-2; D gene ambiguous. Germline CDR1 and CDR2: SGHRS and YFSETQ. Between the trimmed V and J ends, which lost 0 bases and 5 bases, there was a span of 11 bases. The CDR3 length is 14 residues. The CDR3 loop is CASSLARTDYGYTF. CDR3 nucleotide sequence: TGCGCCAGCAGCTTGGCACGGACGGATTATGGCTACACCTTC. Looking up the rest from reference TRBV5-1 and TRBJ1-2 gives the full variable domain: KAGVTQTPRYLIKTRGQQVTLSCSPISGHRSVSWYQQTPGQGLQFLFEYFSETQRNKGNFPGRFSGRQFSNSRSEMNVSTLELGDSALYLCASSLARTDYGYTFGSGTRLTVV.

The V and J genes are TRBV9 and TRBJ2-2; no reliable D call. CDR3 size: 14 residues. The V gene lost 4 bases and the J gene lost 2 bases, with 9 bases spanning the gap. From germline, CDR1 is SGDLS and CDR2 YYNGEE. The CDR3 region has the DNA TGTGCCAGCAGCCCGGAGCCAAACACCGGGGAGCTGTTTTTT. It specifies CASSPEPNTGELFF. Full variable domain (rest looked up from reference TRBV9 and TRBJ2-2): DSGVTQTPKHLITATGQRVTLRCSPRSGDLSVYWYQQSLDQGLQFLIQYYNGEERAKGNILERFSAQQFPDLHSELNLSSLELGDSALYFCASSPEPNTGELFFGEGSRLTVL.

The table lists this clone with a few counts. V is TRBV7-2 and J is TRBJ1-5; D may be TRBD1 (5 bases). The CDR3 contains 13 residues. Germline CDR1 reads SGHTA; CDR2 reads FQGNSA. V was trimmed by 1 base and J by 7 bases, leaving 8 bases between them. DNA for the CDR3: TGTGCCAGCAGCTTAGGGCAGGGCCAGCCCCAGCATTTT. Amino acid sequence: CASSLGQGQPQHF. The entire variable domain, with the rest obtained from reference TRBV7-2 and TRBJ1-5, is as follows: GAGVSQSPSNKVTEKGKDVELRCDPISGHTALYWYRQSLGQGLEFLIYFQGNSAPDKSGLPSDRFSAERTGGSVSTLTIQRTQQEDSAVYLCASSLGQGQPQHFGDGTRLSIL.

The CDR3 coding sequence is TGTGCCAGCAGCTTAGGTGCGGCGGGGTTGAACGAGCAGTACTTC. This gives the protein CASSLGAAGLNEQYF. The chain uses TRBV7-8 and TRBJ2-7; maybe TRBD2 (6 bases). V lost 1 base and J 5 bases, leaving 15 bases between the germline ends. Germline values: CDR1 SGHVS, CDR2 FQNEAQ. The CDR3 contains 15 residues.

This chain connects TRBV7-3 to TRBJ2-6; D is perhaps TRBD1 or TRBD2 (5 bases each). Germline lookup yields CDR1 SGHTA and CDR2 FQGTGA. The CDR3 spans 17 residues. V was pared by 5 bases and J by 0 bases, with 14 bases between. CDR3 bases: TGTGCCAGCAGCCCCCCGGGACGCAACTCTGGGGCCAACGTCCTGACTTTC. The encoded protein is CASSPPGRNSGANVLTF.

In its sample, this clone was seen once. The V call is TRBV6-2 or TRBV6-3, the J call TRBJ1-1; no definite D call. The germline gives CDR1 MNHEY, CDR2 SVGEGT. The CDR3 has 12 amino acids. Trimming removed 0 bases from V and 9 bases from J, with 8 bases in between. The CDR3 nucleotides read TGTGCCAGCAGTTACTCGGCAGGAAAAGCTTTCTTT. As protein: CASSYSAGKAFF.

This clone was counted a single time. The genes are TRBV2 and TRBJ2-1; 9 bases are a match to TRBD1. J lost 5 bases, V lost 6 bases, and 5 bases had no gene match. The germline V gene encodes CDR1 SNHLY and CDR2 FYNNEI. This CDR3 region has 14 residues. CDR3 loop: CASRTGTGNNEQFF. The CDR3 DNA follows: TGTGCCAGCAGGACCGGGACAGGGAACAATGAGCAGTTCTTC.

The chain couples TRBV18 to TRBJ2-2; 7 bases align to TRBD1. The CDR3 has 14 amino acids. V trimming: 3 bases; J trimming: 3 bases; junction bases outside the gene matches: 1. Germline lookup yields CDR1 KGHSH and CDR2 LQKENI. CDR3 sequence: CASSPDRDTGELFF. CDR3 nucleotide sequence: TGTGCCAGCTCACCTGACAGGGACACCGGGGAGCTGTTTTTT.

This chain uses TRBV27 with TRBJ1-5, with D perhaps TRBD1 (5 bases). Per the germline V gene, CDR1 is MNHEY and CDR2 is SMNVEV (reference sequence). The CDR3 covers 14 residues. Trimming removed 8 bases at V and 1 base at J, with 12 bases between. CDR3: CASAGAGSNQPQHF. For the CDR3, the DNA is TGTGCCAGCGCCGGGGCAGGGAGCAATCAGCCCCAGCATTTT.

The V and J genes are TRBV6-5 and TRBJ1-2; tentative D call: TRBD1 (6 bases). The CDR3 consists of 15 residues. The germline V gene encodes CDR1 MNHEY and CDR2 SVGAGI. Trimming pared 2 bases from V and 5 bases from J, leaving 15 bases between. CDR3 nucleotide sequence: TGTGCCAGCAGTTACAGGCGTGAAGGGGGATATGGCTACACCTTC. Protein sequence: CASSYRREGGYGYTF.

The chain has TRBV19 and TRBJ1-4; 9 bases line up with TRBD1. With V trimmed by 5 bases and J by 8 bases, 9 bases remained unmatched. This CDR3 has 15 amino acids. CDR1 and CDR2 from the germline V gene are LNHDA and SQIVND (reference sequence). As DNA, the CDR3 is TGTGCCAGTAGTTCCACAGGGGGCGCGAGAGAAAAACTGTTTTTT. This sequence encodes CASSSTGGAREKLFF.

This clone was detected only a few times. V is TRBV12-3 or TRBV12-4 and J is TRBJ2-1, with D possibly TRBD1 on 5 matching bases. The CDR3 length is 13 residues. V lost 6 bases, J lost 9 bases, and 15 bases lay in between. CDR3 loop: CASSWGRPAEQFF. CDR3 DNA sequence: TGTGCCAGCAGCTGGGGCCGGCCGGCTGAGCAGTTCTTC.

This clone was picked up one time. The V call is TRBV6-2 or TRBV6-3, the J call TRBJ2-1, with 7 positions matching TRBD2. Germline V gene sequence: CDR1 MNHEY, CDR2 SVGEGT. The J segment lost 5 bases and the V segment lost 2 bases, leaving 9 bases of the junction unmatched. This CDR3 is built from 16 residues. The CDR3 loop reads CASSYPSGGVNNEQFF. CDR3 bases: TGTGCCAGCAGTTACCCTAGCGGAGGGGTTAACAATGAGCAGTTCTTC.

The CDR3 protein is CASSIPDSGQYEQYF. CDR3 DNA sequence: TGTGCCAGCAGCATTCCTGACAGTGGGCAATACGAGCAGTACTTC. The V gene is TRBV7-9, the J gene TRBJ2-7; D possibly corresponds to TRBD1 (5 bases). This CDR3 comprises 15 residues. From germline, CDR1 is SEHNR and CDR2 FQNEAQ (reference sequence). The V gene lost 5 bases and the J gene lost 4 bases, with 18 bases spanning the gap.

V gene TRBV2 combines with J gene TRBJ2-5; no definite D call. Germline V gene lookup returns CDR1 SNHLY and CDR2 FYNNEI. The CDR3 loop spans 17 amino acids. The germline V and J ends were trimmed by 6 bases and 2 bases, with 22 bases remaining between them. CDR3 DNA sequence: TGTGCCAGCAGATATTCCGGCATTTCCGCGAGGCAAGAGACCCAGTACTTC. As protein: CASRYSGISARQETQYF.

The chain recombines TRBV7-2 with TRBJ1-5, with TRBD1 matching 7 bases. In germline, CDR1 is SGHTA, CDR2 FQGNSA. The length of the CDR3 is 16 residues. Losses at the gene ends were 4 bases for V and 4 bases for J; bases not matched to a gene: 10. The CDR3 region is CASSSGDSFRNQPQHF. The CDR3 DNA follows: TGTGCCAGCAGCTCTGGGGACAGTTTTAGGAATCAGCCCCAGCATTTT.